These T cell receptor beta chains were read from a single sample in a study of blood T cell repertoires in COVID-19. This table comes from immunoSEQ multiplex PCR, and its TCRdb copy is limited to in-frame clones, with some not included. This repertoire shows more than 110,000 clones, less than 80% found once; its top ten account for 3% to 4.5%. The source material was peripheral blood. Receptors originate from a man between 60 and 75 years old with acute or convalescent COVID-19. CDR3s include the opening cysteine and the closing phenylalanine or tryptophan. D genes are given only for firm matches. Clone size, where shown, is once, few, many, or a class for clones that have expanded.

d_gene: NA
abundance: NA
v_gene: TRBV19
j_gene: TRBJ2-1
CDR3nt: TGTGCCAGTAGTATGGAGGGAGCGGTCTACAATGAGCAGTTCTTC
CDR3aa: CASSMEGAVYNEQFF

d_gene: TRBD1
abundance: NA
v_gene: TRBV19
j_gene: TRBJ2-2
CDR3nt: TGTGCCACCGACAGGGGAACCGGGGAGCTGTTTTTT
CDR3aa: CATDRGTGELFF

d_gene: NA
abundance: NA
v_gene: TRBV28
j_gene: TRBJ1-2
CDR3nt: TGTGCCAGCAGTGATCTCGGCAGGGGCGTCAACTATGGCTACACCTTC
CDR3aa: CASSDLGRGVNYGYTF

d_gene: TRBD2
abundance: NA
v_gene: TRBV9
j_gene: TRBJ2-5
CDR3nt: TGTGCCAGCAGCGTGGGGACTAGCGGGTACCAAGAGACCCAGTACTTC
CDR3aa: CASSVGTSGYQETQYF

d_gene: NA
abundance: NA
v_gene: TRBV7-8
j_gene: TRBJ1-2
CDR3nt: TGTGCCAGCAGCTTAGGGGCAGCTAACTATGGCTACACCTTC
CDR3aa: CASSLGAANYGYTF

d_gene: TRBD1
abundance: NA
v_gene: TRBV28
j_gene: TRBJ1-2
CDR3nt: TGTGCCAGCAGGGCCGGGACAGCTTTCTTC
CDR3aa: CASRAGTAFF

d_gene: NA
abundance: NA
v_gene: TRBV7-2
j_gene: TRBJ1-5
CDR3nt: TGTGCCAGCAGCTTAGGGAGGGATCAGCCCCAGCATTTT
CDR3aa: CASSLGRDQPQHF

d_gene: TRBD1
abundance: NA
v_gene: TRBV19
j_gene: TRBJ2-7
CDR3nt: TGTGCCAGTAGTATCTCCCCAGGGGGCTCCTACGAGCAGTACTTC
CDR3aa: CASSISPGGSYEQYF

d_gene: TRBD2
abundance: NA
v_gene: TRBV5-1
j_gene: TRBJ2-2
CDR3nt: TGCGCCAGCAGCTTCCAGGGAGCGGGGACCGGGGAGCTGTTTTTT
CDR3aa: CASSFQGAGTGELFF

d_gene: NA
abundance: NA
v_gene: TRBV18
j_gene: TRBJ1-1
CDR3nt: TGTGCCAGCTCACCGGCGGGGGGACCTGAAGCTTTCTTT
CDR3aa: CASSPAGGPEAFF

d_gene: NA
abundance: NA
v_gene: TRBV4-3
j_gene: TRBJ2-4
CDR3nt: TGCGCCAGCAGCCAAGACCTTAGGGGCAAAAACATTCAGTACTTC
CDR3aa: CASSQDLRGKNIQYF

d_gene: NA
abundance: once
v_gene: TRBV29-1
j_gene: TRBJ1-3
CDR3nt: TGCAGCGTTTGGGGGGGCCGGGGCTCTGGAAACACCATATATTTT
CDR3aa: CSVWGGRGSGNTIYF

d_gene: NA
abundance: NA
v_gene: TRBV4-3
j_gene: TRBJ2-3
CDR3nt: TGCGCCAGCAGCCAAACCGGGGGAGATACGCAGTATTTT
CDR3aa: CASSQTGGDTQYF

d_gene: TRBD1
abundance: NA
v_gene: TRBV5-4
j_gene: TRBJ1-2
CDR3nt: TGTGCCAGCAGGATGGACAGGGTAGGCTATGGCTACACCTTC
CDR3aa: CASRMDRVGYGYTF

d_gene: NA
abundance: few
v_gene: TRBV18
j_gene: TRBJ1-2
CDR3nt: TGTGCCAGCTCACCGGTCCTGGGGGCGGTCGGCTACACCTTC
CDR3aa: CASSPVLGAVGYTF

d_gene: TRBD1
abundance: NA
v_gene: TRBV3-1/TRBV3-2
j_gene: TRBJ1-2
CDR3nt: TGTGCCAGCAGCCAAGGGACAGGTGGAGGCTACACCTTC
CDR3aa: CASSQGTGGGYTF

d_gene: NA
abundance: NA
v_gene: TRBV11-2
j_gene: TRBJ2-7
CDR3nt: TGTGCCAGCAGCTTTCCAGGCTCCTACGAGCAGTACTTC
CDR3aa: CASSFPGSYEQYF

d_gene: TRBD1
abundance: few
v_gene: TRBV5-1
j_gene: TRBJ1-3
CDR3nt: TGCGCCAGCAGCCAACAGGGGACAGCTGGAAACACCATATATTTT
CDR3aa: CASSQQGTAGNTIYF

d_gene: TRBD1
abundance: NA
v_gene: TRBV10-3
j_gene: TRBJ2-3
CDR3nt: TGTGCCATTACCGCCATCTTACAGGGGGGAACAGATACGCAGTATTTT
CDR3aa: CAITAILQGGTDTQYF

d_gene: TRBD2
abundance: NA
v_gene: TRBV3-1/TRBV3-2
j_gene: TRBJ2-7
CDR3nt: TGTGCCAGCAGCCAAGTACCTAGCGGGAGTTGGGAGCAGTACTTC
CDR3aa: CASSQVPSGSWEQYF

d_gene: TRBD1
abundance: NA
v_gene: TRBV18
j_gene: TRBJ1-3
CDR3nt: TGTGCCAGCGCGCCGACAGGGGGCATCTCTGGAAACACCATATATTTT
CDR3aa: CASAPTGGISGNTIYF

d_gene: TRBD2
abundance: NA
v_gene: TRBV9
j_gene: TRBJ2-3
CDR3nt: TGTGCCAGCAGCGGCGGACAGAGGGGGACTAGCGGGGCGCCTAGCACAGATACGCAGTATTTT
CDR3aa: CASSGGQRGTSGAPSTDTQYF

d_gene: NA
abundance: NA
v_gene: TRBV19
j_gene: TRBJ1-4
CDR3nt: TGTGCCAGTAGTAGTTTGAGAAATGAAAAACTGTTTTTT
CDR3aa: CASSSLRNEKLFF

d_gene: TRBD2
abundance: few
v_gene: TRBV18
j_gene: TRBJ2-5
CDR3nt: TGTGCCAGCTCACCCGCCGACTCTGGACTAGCGGGAGATATGGAGACCCAGTACTTC
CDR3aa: CASSPADSGLAGDMETQYF

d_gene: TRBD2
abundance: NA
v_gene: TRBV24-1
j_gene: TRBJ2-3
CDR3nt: TGTGCCACCGGTAGCGGGATAGCCGATACGCAGTATTTT
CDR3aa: CATGSGIADTQYF

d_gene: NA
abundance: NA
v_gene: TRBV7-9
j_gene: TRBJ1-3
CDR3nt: TGTGCCAGCAGCCTCGGACAGCCGGGCGGGTCTGGAAACACCATATATTTT
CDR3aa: CASSLGQPGGSGNTIYF

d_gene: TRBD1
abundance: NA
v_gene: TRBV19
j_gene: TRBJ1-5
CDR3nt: TGTGCCACTGACAGGGGCGGCAATCAGCCCCAGCATTTT
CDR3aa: CATDRGGNQPQHF

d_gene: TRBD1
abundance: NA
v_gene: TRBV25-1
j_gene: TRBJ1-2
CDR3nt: TGTGCCAGCAGCCAGGGGGCGCATGGCTACACCTTC
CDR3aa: CASSQGAHGYTF

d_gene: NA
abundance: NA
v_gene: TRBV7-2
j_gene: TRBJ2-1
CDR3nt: TGTGCCAGCAGCTTAGATCTAGGGGATGAGCAGTTCTTC
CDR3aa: CASSLDLGDEQFF

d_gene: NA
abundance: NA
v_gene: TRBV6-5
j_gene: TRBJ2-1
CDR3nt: TGTGCCAGCAGGGGGAGGAGGGCTAGGGTCAATGAGCAGTTCTTC
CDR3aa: CASRGRRARVNEQFF

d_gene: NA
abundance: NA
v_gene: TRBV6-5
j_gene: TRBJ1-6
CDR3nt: TGTGCCAGCAATTTGGACAACCGAGATAATTCACCCCTCCACTTT
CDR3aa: CASNLDNRDNSPLHF

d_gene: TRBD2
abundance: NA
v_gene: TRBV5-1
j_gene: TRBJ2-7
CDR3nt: TGCGCCAGCAGCTGGGCTAGCGGGGCCTCCTACGAGCAGTACTTC
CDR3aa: CASSWASGASYEQYF

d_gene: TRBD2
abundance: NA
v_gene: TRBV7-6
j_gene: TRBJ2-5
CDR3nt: TGTGCCAGCAGCTTAGTAGCGGGAGGGCCGTGGGAGACCCAGTACTTC
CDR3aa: CASSLVAGGPWETQYF

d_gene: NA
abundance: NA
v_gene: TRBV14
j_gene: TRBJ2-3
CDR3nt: TGTGCCAGCAGCCCCCTGGGACATACTAGCACAGATACGCAGTATTTT
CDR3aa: CASSPLGHTSTDTQYF

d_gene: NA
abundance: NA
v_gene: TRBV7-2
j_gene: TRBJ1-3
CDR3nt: TGTGCCAGCAGCTTGGGGGGGCGCCCACCTGGAAACACCATATATTTT
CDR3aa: CASSLGGRPPGNTIYF

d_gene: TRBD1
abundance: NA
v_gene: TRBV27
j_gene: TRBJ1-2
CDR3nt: TGTGCCAGCAGTTTATACAGGGGACGACCTAACTATGGCTACACCTTC
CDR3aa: CASSLYRGRPNYGYTF

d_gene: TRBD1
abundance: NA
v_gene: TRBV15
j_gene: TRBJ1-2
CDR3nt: TGTGCCACCAGCAGGGGACAGGAATCTTATGGCTACACCTTC
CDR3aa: CATSRGQESYGYTF

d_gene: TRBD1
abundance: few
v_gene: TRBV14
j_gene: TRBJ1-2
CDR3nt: TGTGCCAGCAGCCCTTTCGGGACAGGGGACGGCTACACCTTC
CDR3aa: CASSPFGTGDGYTF

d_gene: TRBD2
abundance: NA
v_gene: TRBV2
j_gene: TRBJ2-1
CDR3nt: TGTGCCATACTAGCGTCCCAGAGCTCCTACAATGAGCAGTTCTTC
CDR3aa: CAILASQSSYNEQFF

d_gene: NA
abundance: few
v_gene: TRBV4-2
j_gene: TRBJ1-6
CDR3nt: TGTGCCAGCAGCCAAGACCCCCCCGACAGTACCAAGGTTTCACCCCTCCACTTT
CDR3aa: CASSQDPPDSTKVSPLHF

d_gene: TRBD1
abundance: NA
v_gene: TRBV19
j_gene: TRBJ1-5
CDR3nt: TGTGCCAGTAGTCTATCCTCAGGGGGCTACAATCAGCCCCAGCATTTT
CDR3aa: CASSLSSGGYNQPQHF